These 5 T cell receptor beta chains came from one sample sequenced in a study of cytomegalovirus exposure and HLA in healthy donors. PCR amplification relied on 60 Vbeta primers (plus 13 Jbeta primers). Here immunoSEQ multiplex PCR was the method, and the copy in TCRdb shows in-frame clones only, minus some. The sample has approximately 120,000 clones; around 80% are singletons. Sequenced sample: PBMCs. These receptors all come from a female donor in good health and CMV-seronegative.

In nucleotides, the CDR3 is TGTGCCAGCAGCTTAGCTGGAGGTAATGAGCAGTTCTTC. Translation: CASSLAGGNEQFF. This rearrangement joins TRBV11-3 to TRBJ2-1, with D maybe TRBD2 (5 bases). V was cut by 1 base and J by 7 bases, with 8 bases left in between. The CDR3 loop spans 13 amino acids. Germline loops: CDR1 SGHNT, CDR2 YENEEA.

The rearrangement links TRBV13 to TRBJ2-3; 8 bases align to TRBD2. The CDR3 covers 19 residues. CDR1 is PRHDT and CDR2 is FYEKMQ in the germline V gene (reference sequence). Trimming at V came to 1 base and at J to 2 bases, leaving 14 bases not matched to a gene. Here the CDR3 DNA reads TGTGCCAGCAGCTTAGAGTTTAGGCTAGCGGGCAATAACACAGATACGCAGTATTTT. Amino acids: CASSLEFRLAGNNTDTQYF.

The rearrangement joins TRBV5-6 to TRBJ1-6; 7 bases match TRBD1. The trim removed 4 bases at V and 6 bases at J, leaving 10 bases unmatched. This CDR3 has 16 amino acids. From germline, CDR1 is SGHDT and CDR2 YYEEEE. The CDR3 DNA reads TGTGCCAGCAGCGGCCTATCGGACAGGACTAATTCACCCCTCCACTTT. Translation: CASSGLSDRTNSPLHF. Complete variable domain (other parts from reference TRBV5-6 and TRBJ1-6): DAGVTQSPTHLIKTRGQQVTLRCSPKSGHDTVSWYQQALGQGPQFIFQYYEEEERQRGNFPDRFSGHQFPNYSSELNVNALLLGDSALYLCASSGLSDRTNSPLHFGNGTRLTVT.

The chain has TRBV5-6 and TRBJ1-2, with D perhaps TRBD1 (5 bases). V lost 4 bases, J lost 3 bases, and 16 bases lay in between. In germline, CDR1 is SGHDT, CDR2 YYEEEE. This CDR3 has 15 amino acids. The CDR3 loop reads CASSPGLGGDYGYTF. CDR3 nucleotide sequence: TGTGCCAGCAGCCCTGGCTTGGGGGGGGACTATGGCTACACCTTC. Combining the CDR3 with reference TRBV5-6 and TRBJ1-2 gives the whole variable domain DAGVTQSPTHLIKTRGQQVTLRCSPKSGHDTVSWYQQALGQGPQFIFQYYEEEERQRGNFPDRFSGHQFPNYSSELNVNALLLGDSALYLCASSPGLGGDYGYTFGSGTRLTVV.

The V call is TRBV7-8, the J call TRBJ2-7; the D is unclear. CDR1 is SGHVS and CDR2 is FQNEAQ in the germline V gene. V lost 5 bases and J 1 base, leaving 6 bases between the germline ends. The CDR3 length is 12 residues. The CDR3 loop is CASSRASYEQYF. The CDR3 DNA reads as TGTGCCAGCAGCCGAGCGTCCTACGAGCAGTACTTC.